Presented here are 11 T cell receptor beta chains from one specimen sequenced in a study of T cells in Graves' hyperthyroidism and ophthalmopathy. Researchers amplified the TCR beta CDR3 regions from RNA transcripts. HTBI primers drove first-round RT-PCR of the TCR CDR3. TCRdb reanalysed the multiplex PCR reads using MiXCR and keeps one entry per CDR3 protein. Here the sample spans hundreds of thousands of distinct CDR3 sequences, 45% being singletons. Input material: peripheral blood or thyroid tissue (not recorded which). The receptors were gathered from an adult man with Graves' disease, either hyperthyroidism or ophthalmopathy (not recorded which).

The chain links TRBV29-1 to TRBJ2-5; TRBD1 or TRBD2 may be the D gene (5 bases each). CDR1 is SQVTM and CDR2 is ANQGSEA in the germline V gene. Trimming removed 7 bases at V and 8 bases at J, with 17 bases between. The CDR3 is 12 residues long. The CDR3 here is CSGLDGASTQYF. The CDR3 DNA reads TGCAGCGGCCTAGACGGGGCTAGCACCCAGTACTTC.

For this clonotype: Germline and junction disagree at one end, which may indicate a read error. The V and J genes are TRBV11-2 and TRBJ1-2; D gene uncertain. CDR1 is SGHAT, CDR2 FQNNGV, per germline. CDR3 length: 14 residues. CDR3 residues: CASSPFTENCGYTF. The CDR3, as DNA: TGTGCCAGCTCACCCTTCACGGAAAACTGTGGCTACACCTTC.

A word on this clonotype: The junction differs from germline at one of its ends, possibly a read error. The chain links TRBV10-3 to TRBJ2-5; TRBD1 might be the D (6 bases). This CDR3 comprises 14 residues. CDR1 and CDR2 (germline): ENHRY, SYGVKD. CDR3 sequence reads: CASSGSGDLETQYF. CDR3 nucleotides: TGTGCCAGCAGTGGTTCAGGGGATTTGGAGACCCAGTACTTC.

As regards this clonotype: A read error may account for a junction end that differs from germline. The chain joins TRBV28 to TRBJ2-5; D perhaps matches TRBD1 (5 bases). The CDR3 runs 14 residues. Germline V lookup: CDR1 MDHEN, CDR2 SYDVKM. The CDR3 nucleotides are TGTGCCAGCAGTGTCGACAGAGCCCAACAGACCCAGTACTTC. Translating gives CASSVDRAQQTQYF.

This clonotype has just a few counts. The genes are TRBV12-3 or TRBV12-4 and TRBJ1-2; no reliable D call. The CDR3 covers 13 residues. V lost 3 bases, J lost 4 bases, and 9 bases lay in between. Written as DNA, the CDR3 is TGTGCCAGCAGTTTCGTCGGACTCTATGGCTACACCTTC. Its protein product is CASSFVGLYGYTF.

This clonotype was detected ten times or more. V gene TRBV9 combines with J gene TRBJ1-2, with D possibly matching TRBD1 (5 bases). V was clipped by 0 bases and J by 3 bases, with 12 bases between them. Germline V CDR1 and CDR2: SGDLS, YYNGEE. The CDR3 has 15 residues. For the CDR3, the DNA is TGTGCCAGCAGCGTAGGCGGGACCCGCGACTATGGCTACACCTTC. It translates to CASSVGGTRDYGYTF.

In its sample, this clonotype was seen a few times. The genes are TRBV7-2 and TRBJ1-6; possible D gene TRBD1, 6 bases. The V gene's germline CDR1 is SGHTA and CDR2 FQGNSA. The CDR3 runs to 15 residues. Trimming left V 5 bases short and J 8 bases short, with 16 bases between. The CDR3 nucleotides are TGTGCCAGCAGCGTAGGGGGGGGACGCGATTCACCCCTCCACTTT. Translating it yields CASSVGGGRDSPLHF.

This clonotype was seen only a few times. The chain has TRBV6-6 and TRBJ1-2; no clear D. Germline-derived CDR1 and CDR2 are MNHNY and SVGAGI (reference sequence). V dropped 5 bases and J dropped 4 bases, with 17 bases sitting between them. The CDR3 length is 15 residues. As DNA, the CDR3 is TGTGCCAGCAGTGAAGAAAGGTATCCTAGCTATGGCTACACCTTC. Translated, it gives CASSEERYPSYGYTF.

V gene TRBV12-3 or TRBV12-4 combines with J gene TRBJ2-7, with 8 bases identical to TRBD1. This CDR3 has 17 amino acids. V gave up 5 bases and J gave up 4 bases; unmatched junction bases: 16. The CDR3 is CASSDGTGQGSSYEQYF. The CDR3 nucleotides are TGTGCCAGCAGTGACGGGACCGGACAGGGAAGTTCTTACGAGCAGTACTTC.

The sample holds a few counts of this clonotype. The chain recombines TRBV20-1 with TRBJ2-7; D tentatively fits TRBD1 or TRBD2 (5 bases each). CDR3 length: 16 amino acids. CDR1 and CDR2 (germline): DFQATT, SNEGSKA (reference sequence). Trimming took 0 bases from V and 2 from J, leaving 17 bases between them. The CDR3 nucleotides are TGCAGTGCTAGAGAAGGTGGCCGGGGCCCAGCCTACGAGCAGTACTTC. Its protein product is CSAREGGRGPAYEQYF.

This clonotype was found many times. The genes are TRBV7-9 and TRBJ1-2; tentatively, D is TRBD1 (5 bases). This CDR3 is 13 amino acids long. Trimming pared 5 bases from V and 5 bases from J, leaving 12 bases between. Germline lookup yields CDR1 SEHNR and CDR2 FQNEAQ (reference sequence). The CDR3 sequence: CASSHPAGYGYTF. In DNA form, the CDR3 reads TGTGCCAGCAGCCACCCTGCAGGGTATGGCTACACCTTC.